The 13 T cell receptor beta chains given below trace back to one sample, sequenced in a study of CD8 T cells in ankylosing spondylitis (TCRdb year 2017). The method was 5' RACE. Sequencing used an Illumina HiSeq 2500. The public reads were quality trimmed at Q25 with fastp and then assembled into clones with MiXCR by TCRdb, keeping productive beta chains. For every CDR3 protein sequence, its rows merge into one entry that carries the most common genes and DNA. The sample records about 30,000 distinct CDR3 sequences, more than 30% of which are singletons. Together, the top ten hold 45% of the sample. Source material: synovial fluid, either unsorted or a sorted T cell fraction (not recorded which). Receptor source: a male donor with ankylosing spondylitis.

Of note for this clonotype: A read error may explain this, as a much larger clone is one base away. The V gene is TRBV6-1, the J gene TRBJ1-2; D gene unclear. Trimming cost V 6 bases and J 3 bases, with 2 bases left between them. The CDR3 runs to 10 residues. The germline gives CDR1 MNHNS, CDR2 SASEGT. The CDR3 coding sequence is TGTGCCAGCAGGGACTATGGCTACACCTTC. Translating gives CASRDYGYTF.

The chain links TRBV13 to TRBJ2-1, with TRBD2 matching 8 bases. Trimming removed 8 bases from V and 5 bases from J; junction bases left unmatched: 8. Germline CDR1 reads PRHDT; CDR2 reads FYEKMQ (reference sequence). CDR3 length: 14 amino acids. Here the CDR3 reads CASSREGIHNEQFF. DNA of the CDR3: TGTGCCAGCTCCCGGGAGGGAATACACAATGAGCAGTTCTTC.

The rearrangement uses TRBV11-3 and TRBJ1-3, with 7 bases that match TRBD1. V shed 4 bases, J shed 2 bases, and the junction held 5 bases outside the gene matches. CDR1 is SGHNT, CDR2 YENEEA, per germline. CDR3 length: 15 residues. The CDR3 here is CASSSRQGPGNTIYF. The DNA of the CDR3 is TGTGCCAGCAGCTCCCGACAGGGTCCTGGAAACACCATATATTTT. The full variable domain, its missing parts supplied by reference TRBV11-3 and TRBJ1-3, is EAGVVQSPRYKIIEKKQPVAFWCNPISGHNTLYWYLQNLGQGPELLIRYENEEAVDDSQLPKDRFSAERLKGVDSTLKIQPAELGDSAVYLCASSSRQGPGNTIYFGEGSWLTVV.

This clonotype was found a few times. V and J are TRBV29-1 and TRBJ2-7, with TRBD1 as a possible D gene (7 bases). Deletions cut 7 bases from V and 5 bases from J, with 15 bases between. The CDR3 runs to 12 residues. Looked up from germline, CDR1 is SQVTM and CDR2 is ANQGSEA. CDR3 region: CSGRQGGNEQYF. CDR3 nucleotides: TGCAGCGGTCGACAGGGCGGGAACGAGCAGTACTTC.

The genes are TRBV6-1 and TRBJ2-1; TRBD2 agrees at 13 bases. V trimming: 6 bases; J trimming: 8 bases; junction bases outside the gene matches: 7. CDR3 length equals 15 residues. In germline, CDR1 is MNHNS, CDR2 SASEGT. CDR3 DNA: TGTGCCAGCAGCCTCGGGACTAGCGGGAATGATGAGCAGTTCTTC. Translation gives CASSLGTSGNDEQFF.

The CDR3 bases are TGTGCCACCAGTGACCGACCTCTACTAGCGGGAGAGACAGATACGCAGTATTTT. Protein: CATSDRPLLAGETDTQYF. The chain carries TRBV24-1 and TRBJ2-3; 11 bases match TRBD2. The junction had 11 bases not matched to a gene; V was cut back by 4 bases and J by 3 bases. The CDR3 spans 18 residues. Germline CDR1 is KGHDR and CDR2 is SFDVKD.

For this clonotype: One junction end disagrees with the germline gene, perhaps due to a read error. V is TRBV5-1 and J is TRBJ2-1; the D gene is possibly TRBD2 (5 bases). Germline values: CDR1 SGHRS, CDR2 YFSETQ. CDR3 length: 12 residues. The CDR3 region is CASSLVAWPEVF. The DNA for the CDR3 is TGCGCCAGCAGCTTGGTCGCCTGGCCGGAGGTGTTC.

This clonotype showed up just a few times. The J gene is TRBJ2-6, the V gene TRBV7-9; D is unresolved. The CDR3 consists of 15 residues. Trimming pared 4 bases from V and 0 bases from J, leaving 7 bases between. Germline V CDR1 and CDR2: SEHNR, FQNEAQ (reference sequence). CDR3 sequence (DNA): TGTGCCAGCAGCTCGACGGGCTCTGGGGCCAACGTCCTGACTTTC. Its translation is CASSSTGSGANVLTF.

Only a few counts were recorded for this clonotype. V and J are TRBV3-1 and TRBJ1-4, with unresolved D. Germline V gene sequence: CDR1 LGHDT, CDR2 YNNKEL (reference sequence). V shed 6 bases and J shed 0 bases, with 20 bases lying between them. The length of the CDR3 is 18 residues. In DNA, the CDR3 is TGTGCCAGCAGGCAGGATAAACGTCCCCTTCCAACTAATGAAAAACTGTTTTTT. Amino acid sequence: CASRQDKRPLPTNEKLFF.

This clonotype was picked up a small number of times. DNA for the CDR3: TGCAGCGACGGGACTAGCGGGACCTACGAGCAGTACGTC. This gives the protein CSDGTSGTYEQYV. V gene TRBV29-1 combines with J gene TRBJ2-7, with 13 bases fitting TRBD2. Germline lookup yields CDR1 SQVTM and CDR2 ANQGSEA. V shed 7 bases and J 2 bases; nucleotides not matched to a gene: 2. The CDR3 is 13 amino acids.

The chain combines TRBV11-2 with TRBJ2-2; maybe TRBD1 (6 bases). Germline CDR1 SGHAT, CDR2 FQNNGV. This CDR3 is 17 amino acids long. V shed 3 bases and J shed 0 bases, with 14 bases lying between them. CDR3 protein: CASSFPATGANTGELFF. The CDR3 DNA is TGTGCCAGCAGCTTCCCCGCGACAGGTGCGAACACCGGGGAGCTGTTTTTT.

The chain carries TRBV6-4 and TRBJ2-3; 7 positions match TRBD2. This CDR3 region has 15 residues. J gave up 3 bases and V 2 bases, and 5 bases lay outside the gene matches. The germline V gene encodes CDR1 MRHNA and CDR2 SNTAGT. CDR3 protein: CASSDNPGLTDTQYF. The CDR3 DNA is TGTGCCAGCAGTGACAACCCGGGACTAACAGATACGCAGTATTTT.

Details on this clonotype: A much larger clone differs by one base, so this may be a read error. The CDR3 region is CAIEDSSSYEQYF. The CDR3 coding sequence is TGTGCCATCGAGGACAGCAGCTCCTACGAGCAGTACTTC. The gene calls are TRBV10-3 and TRBJ2-7; maybe TRBD1 (6 bases). There are 13 residues in the CDR3. CDR1 is ENHRY and CDR2 is SYGVKD in the germline V gene. The V end lost 8 bases, the J end lost 0 bases, and 11 bases lay between the germline ends.